The 30 T cell receptor beta chains given below trace back to one sample, sequenced in a study of low-dose radiotherapy and immunotherapy resistance in tumors. TRAV- and TRBV-specific primers primed first-strand cDNA, covering alpha and beta chains. A roughly 20-cycle PCR with a constant-region primer and V-primer adapter amplified TCRs. TCRdb reprocessed the reads with MiXCR, giving one entry per CDR3 protein. The sample yields 85,000 to 95,000 distinct CDR3 sequences, 20% to 25% seen once. Sample time point: after trial treatment. Treatment defined: LDRT plus nivolumab, ipilimumab, low-dose cyclophosphamide and aspirin (RACIN trial). Sequencing used PBMCs, obtained after low-dose radiotherapy plus immunotherapy. All receptors come from a female donor with ovarian cancer.

This clonotype was counted at least ten times. The chain couples TRBV7-2 to TRBJ2-7; D possibly corresponds to TRBD2 (5 bases). Germline CDR1 is SGHTA and CDR2 is FQGNSA. The V gene lost 2 bases and the J gene lost 1 base, with 9 bases spanning the gap. The length of the CDR3 is 14 residues. The chain's CDR3 is CASSLKRVSYEQYF. The CDR3 nucleotides are TGTGCCAGCAGCTTAAAGAGGGTGTCCTACGAGCAGTACTTC.

The rearrangement links TRBV5-1 to TRBJ2-1, with 7 bases identical to TRBD1. V shed 3 bases and J 3 bases; nucleotides not matched to a gene: 9. Germline values: CDR1 SGHRS, CDR2 YFSETQ. The CDR3 is 16 residues long. CDR3 residues: CASSSRRGRDYNEQFF. For the CDR3, the DNA is TGCGCCAGCAGCTCACGAAGGGGGCGAGACTACAATGAGCAGTTCTTC.

This clonotype was counted at least ten times. This chain uses TRBV29-1 with TRBJ2-1; 9 positions agree with TRBD2. The CDR3 sequence is 13 residues long. Per germline, CDR1 SQVTM and CDR2 ANQGSEA. V lost 7 bases and J lost 7; bases outside the gene matches: 8. This CDR3 is CSAGSGRGNEQFF. The CDR3 nucleotides read TGCAGCGCCGGTAGCGGGAGAGGAAATGAGCAGTTCTTC.

V and J are TRBV27 and TRBJ2-3; D tentatively reads TRBD1 or TRBD2 (5 bases each). This CDR3 comprises 18 residues. V lost 7 bases and J 3 bases, leaving 26 bases between the germline ends. Germline V lookup: CDR1 MNHEY, CDR2 SMNVEV (reference sequence). In DNA form, the CDR3 reads TGTGCCAGCACCAACCCCTTGGGGACCCCCAGTGGGACAGATACGCAGTATTTT. Translated: CASTNPLGTPSGTDTQYF.

Ten or more counts support this clonotype. This chain uses TRBV14 with TRBJ2-3; D is unresolved. CDR3 size: 15 residues. Germline CDR1 reads SGHDN; CDR2 reads FVKESK. Between the trimmed V and J ends, which lost 1 base and 0 bases, there was a span of 8 bases. The CDR3 sequence is CASSQGTPSTDTQYF. In DNA, the CDR3 is TGTGCCAGCAGCCAAGGGACCCCTAGCACAGATACGCAGTATTTT.

This clonotype has at least ten counts. The chain carries TRBV29-1 and TRBJ2-5, with D maybe TRBD2 (6 bases). Germline V gene lookup returns CDR1 SQVTM and CDR2 ANQGSEA. Trimming cost V 7 bases and J 5 bases, with 14 bases left between them. The CDR3 consists of 12 residues. The CDR3 sequence: CSGSGGVETQYF. The CDR3 DNA is TGCAGCGGCTCCGGGGGTGTTGAGACCCAGTACTTC.

This clonotype was counted many times. The chain uses TRBV11-2 and TRBJ2-1, with D perhaps TRBD1 (6 bases). The CDR3 has 18 amino acids. Between the trimmed V and J ends, which lost 1 base and 3 bases, there was a span of 19 bases. Per germline, CDR1 SGHAT and CDR2 FQNNGV. The CDR3, as DNA: TGTGCCAGCAGCTTAGTCTTCTCACAGGGTACCTACTACAATGAGCAGTTCTTC. Translation: CASSLVFSQGTYYNEQFF.

The table lists this clonotype with many counts. This chain joins TRBV28 and TRBJ2-7; the D gene is possibly TRBD2 (5 bases). This CDR3 is 12 amino acids long. Germline CDR1 MDHEN, CDR2 SYDVKM. Trimming pared 5 bases from V and 4 bases from J, leaving 9 bases between. Written as DNA, the CDR3 is TGTGCCAGCAGTGGAGGCAGGTACGAGCAGTACTTC. Its protein is CASSGGRYEQYF. The variable domain in full, with the rest retrieved from reference TRBV28 and TRBJ2-7, is DVKVTQSSRYLVKRTGEKVFLECVQDMDHENMFWYRQDPGLGLRLIYFSYDVKMKEKGDIPEGYSVSREKKERFSLILESASTNQTSMYLCASSGGRYEQYFGPGTRLTVT.

Many counts were recorded for this clonotype. V is TRBV13 and J is TRBJ2-7; no firm D call. Germline-derived CDR1 and CDR2 are PRHDT and FYEKMQ (reference sequence). V was pared by 1 base and J by 6 bases, with 16 bases between. The CDR3 is 15 residues long. The CDR3 bases are TGTGCCAGCAGCTTAGCACCTGAATCGCAAGGCGAGCAGTACTTC. Encoded protein: CASSLAPESQGEQYF.

Notes on this clonotype: One base separates it from a far larger clone, so it is likely a read error. The rearrangement joins TRBV5-3 to TRBJ2-3, with D unresolved. TRBV5-3 counts as an open reading frame of uncertain function. There are 13 residues in the CDR3. Trimming pared 8 bases from V and 0 bases from J, leaving 10 bases between. The CDR3 protein is CASRPRSTDTQYF. The DNA for the CDR3 is TGTGCCAGCAGGCCAAGAAGCACAGATACGCAGTATTTT.

The sample holds many counts of this clonotype. The chain employs TRBV4-2 and TRBJ2-7; 8 nucleotides align to TRBD2. CDR1 LGHNA and CDR2 YNFKEQ come from the germline V gene. This CDR3 contains 13 residues. V lost 4 bases and J lost 3; bases outside the gene matches: 2. The CDR3 bases are TGTGCCAGCAGCCTTAGCGGGGACTACGAGCAGTACTTC. It specifies CASSLSGDYEQYF.

The chain employs TRBV7-6 and TRBJ2-1, with 8 bases aligning to TRBD2. Germline values: CDR1 SGHVS, CDR2 FNYEAQ. This CDR3 has 16 amino acids. J lost 3 bases, V lost 5 bases, and 9 bases had no gene match. DNA of the CDR3: TGTGCCAGCAGCGGCTCGGGGGCGGGGGGCTACAATGAGCAGTTCTTC. Residues: CASSGSGAGGYNEQFF.

This clonotype has ten or more counts. The chain recombines TRBV18 with TRBJ2-6; perhaps TRBD1 as D (5 bases). Germline CDR1 and CDR2: KGHSH and LQKENI. V gave up 3 bases and J gave up 0 bases, with 15 bases separating them. The CDR3 totals 18 residues. The CDR3 reads CASSPDPGIPSGANVLTF. Here the CDR3 DNA reads TGTGCCAGCTCACCTGATCCAGGGATTCCCTCTGGGGCCAACGTCCTGACTTTC. Looking up the rest from reference TRBV18 and TRBJ2-6 gives the full variable domain: NAGVMQNPRHLVRRRGQEARLRCSPMKGHSHVYWYRQLPEEGLKFMVYLQKENIIDESGMPKERFSAEFPKEGPSILRIQQVVRGDSAAYFCASSPDPGIPSGANVLTFGAGSRLTVL.

This clonotype was picked up many times. The chain joins TRBV6-2 or TRBV6-3 to TRBJ2-2; 13 bases are a match to TRBD2. The V gene's germline CDR1 is MNHEY and CDR2 SVGEGT. Losses at the gene ends were 4 bases for V and 10 bases for J; bases not matched to a gene: 15. The CDR3 loop spans 18 amino acids. CDR3 in DNA: TGTGCCAGCAGTTCCCTCCATATTACTAGCGGGGGGGTAGTGGAGCTGTTTTTT. Protein product: CASSSLHITSGGVVELFF.

Comments on this clonotype: This clone may be a read error of a much larger clone one base away. The chain has TRBV20-1 and TRBJ1-6, with TRBD1 as a possible D gene (5 bases). The CDR3 runs 15 residues. V lost 2 bases and J 3 bases, leaving 11 bases between the germline ends. The germline V gene has CDR1 DFQATT and CDR2 SNEGSKA (reference sequence). CDR3 nucleotide sequence: TGCAGTGCTAGACCCCGACAGTGCTATAATTCACCCCTCCACTTT. This encodes CSARPRQCYNSPLHF.

This clonotype occurred many times. The V gene is TRBV5-1, the J gene TRBJ2-2, with D perhaps matching TRBD1 or TRBD2 (5 bases each). The CDR3 has 14 amino acids. The V and J ends lost 3 bases and 4 bases respectively, with 10 bases between them. Looked up from germline, CDR1 is SGHRS and CDR2 is YFSETQ. CDR3 coding DNA: TGCGCCAGCAGCTGGGGGAGCGGCACCGGGGAGCTGTTTTTT. Protein product: CASSWGSGTGELFF.

This clonotype was recorded many times. This chain joins TRBV4-3 and TRBJ1-1, with D maybe TRBD1 (6 bases). V lost 4 bases and J lost 1, with 13 bases in between. The V gene's germline CDR1 is LGHNA and CDR2 YSLEER. This CDR3 contains 15 residues. The CDR3 sequence: CASSLTGDKNTEAFF. Here the CDR3 DNA reads TGCGCCAGCAGCCTGACCGGGGACAAGAACACTGAAGCTTTCTTT.

This clonotype was counted at least ten times. The rearrangement uses TRBV7-3 and TRBJ1-3; D is unresolved. The CDR3 runs 13 residues. Germline CDR1 reads SGHTA; CDR2 reads FQGTGA. Trimming pared 4 bases from V and 1 base from J, leaving 5 bases between. DNA for the CDR3: TGTGCCAGCAGCTCCGTTTCTGGAAACACCATATATTTT. Translated, it gives CASSSVSGNTIYF.

As concerns this clonotype: A far larger clone is one nucleotide away, so this likely arose from a read error. CDR3 region: CASRGVAEAFF. The CDR3 nucleotides read TGTGCCAGCAGGGGAGTAGCTGAAGCTTTCTTT. The chain combines TRBV6-5 with TRBJ1-1, with no clear D. This CDR3 region has 11 residues. With 6 bases removed from V and 6 bases from J, the gap between germline ends came to 8 bases. Germline V gives CDR1 MNHEY, CDR2 SVGAGI.

Ten or more counts support this clonotype. The chain combines TRBV6-5 with TRBJ2-3; possible D gene TRBD2, 6 bases. The CDR3 totals 14 residues. Trimming removed 6 bases from V and 8 bases from J, with 18 bases in between. The V gene's germline CDR1 is MNHEY and CDR2 SVGAGI. The CDR3 DNA follows: TGTGCCAGCAGAGCCCCTAGCGCCGGAGGTACGCAGTATTTT. Translation gives CASRAPSAGGTQYF.

As regards this clonotype: This sequence may be a read error, since a much larger clone differs from it by one base. The V and J genes are TRBV7-7 and TRBJ2-1, with 8 bases matching TRBD1. The CDR3 length is 15 residues. Germline V gene lookup returns CDR1 SSHAT and CDR2 FNYEAQ (reference sequence). In DNA form, the CDR3 reads TGTGCTAGCAGCCCTAGGACAGGGTCCTACAATGAGCAGTTCTTC. Its translation: CASSPRTGSYNEQFF.

This clonotype was seen repeatedly, ten times or more. The chain has TRBV9 and TRBJ2-5; D uncertain. The CDR3 covers 13 residues. Trimming pared 3 bases from V and 8 bases from J, leaving 14 bases between. Germline CDR1 SGDLS, CDR2 YYNGEE. CDR3 protein: CASSAVPQTTQYF. Here the CDR3 DNA reads TGTGCCAGCAGCGCGGTCCCTCAGACAACCCAGTACTTC.

Regarding this clonotype: Possible read error: a much larger clone is one base away. The chain employs TRBV6-2 or TRBV6-3 and TRBJ1-6; no clear D. The CDR3 is 13 amino acids. Germline V gene data show CDR1 as MNHEY and CDR2 as SVGEGT. The CDR3 bases are TGTGCCAGCAGGACGACACGGGATTCACCCCTCTACTTT. This translates into CASRTTRDSPLYF.

This clonotype was seen at least ten times. The chain carries TRBV29-1 and TRBJ2-5; TRBD2 agrees at 8 bases. The trim removed 7 bases at V and 3 bases at J, leaving 7 bases unmatched. Germline values: CDR1 SQVTM, CDR2 ANQGSEA. CDR3 size: 13 residues. DNA of the CDR3: TGCAGCGCCGGGGGGGGGCGGGAAGAGACCCAGTACTTC. Encoded protein: CSAGGGREETQYF. Full variable domain (missing parts from reference TRBV29-1 and TRBJ2-5): SAVISQKPSRDICQRGTSLTIQCQVDSQVTMMFWYRQQPGQSLTLIATANQGSEATYESGFVIDKFPISRPNLTFSTLTVSNMSPEDSSIYLCSAGGGREETQYFGPGTRLLVL.

Many counts were recorded for this clonotype. J is TRBJ1-5 and V is TRBV4-2, with 7 nucleotides matching TRBD1. The CDR3 is made up of 14 amino acids. Trimming cost V 4 bases and J 3 bases; bases outside gene matches: 3. Germline lookup yields CDR1 LGHNA and CDR2 YNFKEQ. In DNA form, the CDR3 reads TGTGCCAGCAGCCGGGACAGCGCCAATCAGCCCCAGCATTTT. It is translated as CASSRDSANQPQHF.

This clonotype was detected a few times. The genes are TRBV11-2 and TRBJ1-1; TRBD1 matches 7 bases. J lost 7 bases, V lost 1 base, and 6 bases had no gene match. Per germline, CDR1 SGHAT and CDR2 FQNNGV. The CDR3 is 14 residues long. CDR3 bases: TGTGCCAGCAGCTTAGGACAGGGACTTGTTGAAGCTTTCTTT. Translation gives CASSLGQGLVEAFF. The full variable domain, completed using reference TRBV11-2 and TRBJ1-1, is EAGVAQSPRYKIIEKRQSVAFWCNPISGHATLYWYQQILGQGPKLLIQFQNNGVVDDSQLPKDRFSAERLKGVDSTLKIQPAKLEDSAVYLCASSLGQGLVEAFFGQGTRLTVV.

This clonotype was seen repeatedly, ten times or more. V is TRBV6-2 or TRBV6-3 and J is TRBJ2-2; no clear D. This CDR3 has 16 residues. CDR1 and CDR2 from the germline V gene are MNHEY and SVGEGT. The germline V and J ends were trimmed by 8 bases and 6 bases, with 22 bases remaining between them. The CDR3 is CASGRNPHGTAGELFF. Here the CDR3 DNA reads TGTGCCAGCGGCAGAAACCCCCACGGAACCGCCGGGGAGCTGTTTTTT.

In this sample, this clonotype turned up many times. J is TRBJ2-3 and V is TRBV10-3; D ambiguous. There are 14 residues in the CDR3. Trimming left V 7 bases short and J 2 bases short, with 13 bases between. Germline V lookup: CDR1 ENHRY, CDR2 SYGVKD. DNA of the CDR3: TGTGCCATCAAACTTTCCCCTTCCACAGATACGCAGTATTTT. Translating gives CAIKLSPSTDTQYF.

Many counts were recorded for this clonotype. The chain employs TRBV5-6 and TRBJ1-2; D may be TRBD1 (5 bases). This CDR3 spans 17 amino acids. V lost 4 bases and J lost 8, with 27 bases in between. Germline CDR1 reads SGHDT; CDR2 reads YYEEEE. The CDR3 is CASSLRTGADPTVGYTF. The CDR3 DNA reads as TGTGCCAGCAGCCTTCGTACCGGGGCAGATCCAACGGTCGGCTACACCTTC.

This clonotype is medium-sized (0.01 to 0.1%) in the sample. This chain links TRBV5-5 with TRBJ1-1, with D possibly matching TRBD1 (6 bases). With 0 bases removed from V and 7 bases from J, the gap between germline ends came to 13 bases. The CDR3 totals 14 residues. Germline V gene sequence: CDR1 SGHKS, CDR2 YYEKEE (reference sequence). The chain's CDR3 is CASSLAGTRREAFF. CDR3 DNA sequence: TGTGCCAGCAGCTTGGCCGGGACACGTCGTGAAGCTTTCTTT.